One sample yielded the 22 T cell receptor beta chains listed below, sequenced in a study of Siglec-9 on CD8 T cells in melanoma. Some clones are missing from TCRdb's copy, which holds only in-frame ones; the method was immunoSEQ multiplex PCR. This sample has around 39,000 clones; about 80% occur once, and the top ten carry around 1.8%. Sequencing was done on a sample of Siglec-9- CD8+ T cells sorted from blood. The receptor set was obtained from a human donor in good health.

This clone was detected once. V usage is TRBV19 and J usage is TRBJ1-2; tentatively, D is TRBD1 (6 bases). The CDR3 covers 13 residues. Germline V gene lookup returns CDR1 LNHDA and CDR2 SQIVND (reference sequence). V shed 7 bases and J shed 8 bases, with 17 bases lying between them. CDR3 protein: CASTDSALLGYTF. The DNA for the CDR3 is TGTGCCAGTACGGACAGCGCCCTACTAGGCTACACCTTC. The full variable domain, completed using reference TRBV19 and TRBJ1-2, is DGGITQSPKYLFRKEGQNVTLSCEQNLNHDAMYWYRQDPGQGLRLIYYSQIVNDFQKGDIAEGYSVSREKKESFPLTVTSAQKNPTAFYLCASTDSALLGYTFGSGTRLTVV.

The genes are TRBV4-2 and TRBJ2-7; D is ambiguous. The CDR3 is made up of 13 amino acids. Germline CDR1 reads LGHNA; CDR2 reads YNFKEQ. Trimming took 0 bases from V and 2 from J, leaving 5 bases between them. For the CDR3, the DNA is TGTGCCAGCAGCCAAGATAGGGCCTACGAGCAGTACTTC. Translation: CASSQDRAYEQYF.

The rearrangement uses TRBV30 and TRBJ2-7; D gene unclear. Trimming shortened V by 3 bases and J by 0 bases, and 6 bases separated the two germline ends. This CDR3 spans 12 amino acids. Germline CDR1 GTSNPN, CDR2 SVGIG (reference sequence). The CDR3: CAWRPSSYEQYF. CDR3 DNA: TGTGCCTGGAGACCGAGCTCCTACGAGCAGTACTTC.

The genes are TRBV2 and TRBJ2-1; maybe TRBD2 (6 bases). Deletions cut 6 bases from V and 8 bases from J, with 23 bases between. The germline V gene has CDR1 SNHLY and CDR2 FYNNEI. This CDR3 comprises 16 residues. CDR3 sequence reads: CASSDGAGRGVHEQFF. DNA of the CDR3: TGTGCCAGCAGCGACGGAGCGGGTCGGGGTGTACATGAGCAGTTCTTC.

The J gene is TRBJ2-1, the V gene TRBV6-1; 7 bases are a match to TRBD2. Germline CDR1 and CDR2: MNHNS and SASEGT. The V gene end was trimmed by 1 base and the J gene end by 0 bases; junction bases not matched to a gene: 3. CDR3 size: 16 residues. The CDR3: CASSEGAGPSYNEQFF. In nucleotides, the CDR3 is TGTGCCAGCAGTGAAGGAGCGGGACCCTCCTACAATGAGCAGTTCTTC.

The chain links TRBV28 to TRBJ1-1, with D possibly TRBD1 on 5 matching bases. Trimming took 2 bases from V and 4 from J, leaving 11 bases between them. Per germline, CDR1 MDHEN and CDR2 SYDVKM. The CDR3 has 14 residues. In DNA, the CDR3 is TGTGCCAGCAGTTTAGGGCGGGGGAGCACTGAAGCTTTCTTT. Protein sequence: CASSLGRGSTEAFF.

V usage is TRBV7-9 and J usage is TRBJ2-5; D is perhaps TRBD2 (7 bases). Germline values: CDR1 SEHNR, CDR2 FQNEAQ (reference sequence). Trimming shortened V by 5 bases and J by 2 bases, and 21 bases separated the two germline ends. The CDR3 runs to 17 residues. This chain's CDR3 is CASSDRTRGGGQETQYF. The CDR3 DNA sequence: TGTGCCAGCAGCGACCGGACGAGGGGGGGCGGACAAGAGACCCAGTACTTC.

The genes are TRBV2 and TRBJ1-1; 7 positions agree with TRBD1. Germline V gene data show CDR1 as SNHLY and CDR2 as FYNNEI. This CDR3 has 15 residues. The ends lost 2 bases at V and 0 bases at J; junction bases unmatched: 3. This chain's CDR3 is CASSESTGVNTEAFF. CDR3 in DNA: TGTGCCAGCAGTGAAAGTACAGGGGTGAACACTGAAGCTTTCTTT.

J is TRBJ2-7 and V is TRBV4-1; 7 positions match TRBD1. V shed 0 bases and J 5 bases; nucleotides not matched to a gene: 7. CDR3 length: 15 amino acids. Germline V gives CDR1 MGHRA, CDR2 YSYEKL. The chain's CDR3 is CASSQDYKGADEQYF. Written as DNA, the CDR3 is TGCGCCAGCAGCCAAGATTATAAGGGGGCAGACGAGCAGTACTTC.

The sample holds one count of this clone. The chain carries TRBV27 and TRBJ2-1; TRBD1 aligns across 11 bases. Per the germline V gene, CDR1 is MNHEY and CDR2 is SMNVEV (reference sequence). V was pared by 4 bases and J by 12 bases, with 11 bases of the junction left unmatched. The CDR3 has 15 residues. DNA of the CDR3: TGTGCCAGCAGTTCCCCGGGACAGGGGGTAGTAACGCAGTTCTTC. The encoded protein is CASSSPGQGVVTQFF.

This clone appeared a few times. The rearrangement joins TRBV19 to TRBJ1-5; D remains ambiguous. The V end lost 9 bases, the J end lost 6 bases, and 15 bases lay between the germline ends. This CDR3 is built from 13 residues. Germline loops: CDR1 LNHDA, CDR2 SQIVND (reference sequence). The DNA of the CDR3 is TGTGCCAGCAACCTTCAGAGGGCTCAGCCCCAGCATTTT. Protein: CASNLQRAQPQHF.

The gene calls are TRBV7-6 and TRBJ2-7, with a weak D call TRBD1 (6 bases). V was clipped by 5 bases and J by 3 bases, with 14 bases between them. This CDR3 contains 14 residues. The V gene's germline CDR1 is SGHVS and CDR2 FNYEAQ. CDR3 nucleotides: TGTGCCAGCAGCCTCCAGGGGTCTGACTACGAGCAGTACTTC. Translation gives CASSLQGSDYEQYF. Supplemented by reference TRBV7-6 and TRBJ2-7, the full variable domain reads GAGVSQSPRYKVTKRGQDVALRCDPISGHVSLYWYRQALGQGPEFLTYFNYEAQQDKSGLPNDRFSAERPEGSISTLTIQRTEQRDSAMYRCASSLQGSDYEQYFGPGTRLTVT.

The chain employs TRBV9 and TRBJ2-1; no clear D gene. CDR3 length equals 14 residues. V was cut by 0 bases and J by 6 bases, with 10 bases left in between. Germline V lookup: CDR1 SGDLS, CDR2 YYNGEE. The chain's CDR3 is CASSVAGRGNEQFF. Here the CDR3 DNA reads TGTGCCAGCAGCGTAGCAGGCCGTGGCAATGAGCAGTTCTTC.

This rearrangement joins TRBV4-1 to TRBJ1-5; D uncertain. Trimming removed 2 bases from V and 5 bases from J, with 16 bases in between. Germline assignment: CDR1 MGHRA and CDR2 YSYEKL. The CDR3 sequence is 16 residues long. The DNA for the CDR3 is TGCGCCAGCAGCCAAAACACGGACGTGGGATATCAGCCCCAGCATTTT. This encodes CASSQNTDVGYQPQHF.

This chain uses TRBV19 with TRBJ2-7, with D perhaps matching TRBD1 (5 bases). The CDR3 contains 14 residues. Germline lookup yields CDR1 LNHDA and CDR2 SQIVND (reference sequence). V lost 4 bases to trimming and J lost 1 base, with 11 bases between them. CDR3 protein: CASSKTGMSYEQYF. The CDR3 nucleotides read TGTGCCAGTAGTAAAACAGGAATGTCCTACGAGCAGTACTTC.

This chain uses TRBV29-1 with TRBJ2-7; 9 bases fit TRBD1. The germline V gene has CDR1 SQVTM and CDR2 ANQGSEA. Trimming cost V 4 bases and J 1 base; bases outside gene matches: 5. CDR3 length: 14 residues. DNA of the CDR3: TGCAGCGTTGTTGGGACAGGGTTATCCTACGAGCAGTACTTC. Protein sequence: CSVVGTGLSYEQYF.

The chain links TRBV5-6 to TRBJ1-2; D is ambiguous. Germline V gives CDR1 SGHDT, CDR2 YYEEEE. This CDR3 spans 13 amino acids. Trimming shortened V by 4 bases and J by 13 bases, and 20 bases separated the two germline ends. The DNA of the CDR3 is TGTGCCAGCAGCCCGGATTCGGACGGAGCCTGCACCTTC. Encoded protein: CASSPDSDGACTF.

CDR3 sequence (DNA): TGTGCTAGTGGTTCGACGGGACTGGCCTACAATGAGCAGTTCTTC. Encoded protein: CASGSTGLAYNEQFF. The chain has TRBV12-5 and TRBJ2-1; a weak D match, TRBD2 (6 bases). Trimming cost V 4 bases and J 2 bases, with 12 bases left between them. The CDR3 covers 15 residues. Germline CDR1 and CDR2: LGHNT and FRNRAP.

The chain employs TRBV28 and TRBJ2-2, with D hard to call. The CDR3 runs to 14 residues. CDR1 MDHEN and CDR2 SYDVKM come from the germline V gene. The V and J ends lost 8 bases and 6 bases respectively, with 16 bases between them. For the CDR3, the DNA is TGTGCCAGCCGAATGTCCCGAGTCGCCGGGGAGCTGTTTTTT. Amino acids: CASRMSRVAGELFF. The full variable domain, with the rest looked up from reference TRBV28 and TRBJ2-2, is DVKVTQSSRYLVKRTGEKVFLECVQDMDHENMFWYRQDPGLGLRLIYFSYDVKMKEKGDIPEGYSVSREKKERFSLILESASTNQTSMYLCASRMSRVAGELFFGEGSRLTVL.

This clone was counted a single time. V gene TRBV28 combines with J gene TRBJ1-5, with TRBD1 as a possible D gene (6 bases). This CDR3 has 15 residues. Germline CDR1 and CDR2: MDHEN and SYDVKM. V lost 7 bases and J 3 bases, leaving 16 bases between the germline ends. In DNA form, the CDR3 reads TGTGCCAGCAATGCAGGGGACTCTTCCAATCAGCCCCAGCATTTT. This codes for CASNAGDSSNQPQHF.

This chain joins TRBV19 and TRBJ2-1; D may be TRBD1 or TRBD2 (6 bases each). V gave up 8 bases and J gave up 6 bases, with 20 bases separating them. This CDR3 comprises 15 residues. Germline V lookup: CDR1 LNHDA, CDR2 SQIVND (reference sequence). The DNA of the CDR3 is TGTGCCAGTGAGCCCGTGGGGGGCAGGGGCAATGAGCAGTTCTTC. Translating it yields CASEPVGGRGNEQFF.

Here the CDR3 DNA reads TGCAGCGTTGAAGACCCTAGCGGGGGCACGGGGGAGACCCAGTACTTC. Its translation: CSVEDPSGGTGETQYF. The chain couples TRBV29-1 to TRBJ2-5; 10 positions agree with TRBD2. This CDR3 region has 16 residues. CDR1 and CDR2 from the germline V gene are SQVTM and ANQGSEA. After removal of 0 bases from V and 5 bases from J, the junction contained 9 bases not matched to a gene.